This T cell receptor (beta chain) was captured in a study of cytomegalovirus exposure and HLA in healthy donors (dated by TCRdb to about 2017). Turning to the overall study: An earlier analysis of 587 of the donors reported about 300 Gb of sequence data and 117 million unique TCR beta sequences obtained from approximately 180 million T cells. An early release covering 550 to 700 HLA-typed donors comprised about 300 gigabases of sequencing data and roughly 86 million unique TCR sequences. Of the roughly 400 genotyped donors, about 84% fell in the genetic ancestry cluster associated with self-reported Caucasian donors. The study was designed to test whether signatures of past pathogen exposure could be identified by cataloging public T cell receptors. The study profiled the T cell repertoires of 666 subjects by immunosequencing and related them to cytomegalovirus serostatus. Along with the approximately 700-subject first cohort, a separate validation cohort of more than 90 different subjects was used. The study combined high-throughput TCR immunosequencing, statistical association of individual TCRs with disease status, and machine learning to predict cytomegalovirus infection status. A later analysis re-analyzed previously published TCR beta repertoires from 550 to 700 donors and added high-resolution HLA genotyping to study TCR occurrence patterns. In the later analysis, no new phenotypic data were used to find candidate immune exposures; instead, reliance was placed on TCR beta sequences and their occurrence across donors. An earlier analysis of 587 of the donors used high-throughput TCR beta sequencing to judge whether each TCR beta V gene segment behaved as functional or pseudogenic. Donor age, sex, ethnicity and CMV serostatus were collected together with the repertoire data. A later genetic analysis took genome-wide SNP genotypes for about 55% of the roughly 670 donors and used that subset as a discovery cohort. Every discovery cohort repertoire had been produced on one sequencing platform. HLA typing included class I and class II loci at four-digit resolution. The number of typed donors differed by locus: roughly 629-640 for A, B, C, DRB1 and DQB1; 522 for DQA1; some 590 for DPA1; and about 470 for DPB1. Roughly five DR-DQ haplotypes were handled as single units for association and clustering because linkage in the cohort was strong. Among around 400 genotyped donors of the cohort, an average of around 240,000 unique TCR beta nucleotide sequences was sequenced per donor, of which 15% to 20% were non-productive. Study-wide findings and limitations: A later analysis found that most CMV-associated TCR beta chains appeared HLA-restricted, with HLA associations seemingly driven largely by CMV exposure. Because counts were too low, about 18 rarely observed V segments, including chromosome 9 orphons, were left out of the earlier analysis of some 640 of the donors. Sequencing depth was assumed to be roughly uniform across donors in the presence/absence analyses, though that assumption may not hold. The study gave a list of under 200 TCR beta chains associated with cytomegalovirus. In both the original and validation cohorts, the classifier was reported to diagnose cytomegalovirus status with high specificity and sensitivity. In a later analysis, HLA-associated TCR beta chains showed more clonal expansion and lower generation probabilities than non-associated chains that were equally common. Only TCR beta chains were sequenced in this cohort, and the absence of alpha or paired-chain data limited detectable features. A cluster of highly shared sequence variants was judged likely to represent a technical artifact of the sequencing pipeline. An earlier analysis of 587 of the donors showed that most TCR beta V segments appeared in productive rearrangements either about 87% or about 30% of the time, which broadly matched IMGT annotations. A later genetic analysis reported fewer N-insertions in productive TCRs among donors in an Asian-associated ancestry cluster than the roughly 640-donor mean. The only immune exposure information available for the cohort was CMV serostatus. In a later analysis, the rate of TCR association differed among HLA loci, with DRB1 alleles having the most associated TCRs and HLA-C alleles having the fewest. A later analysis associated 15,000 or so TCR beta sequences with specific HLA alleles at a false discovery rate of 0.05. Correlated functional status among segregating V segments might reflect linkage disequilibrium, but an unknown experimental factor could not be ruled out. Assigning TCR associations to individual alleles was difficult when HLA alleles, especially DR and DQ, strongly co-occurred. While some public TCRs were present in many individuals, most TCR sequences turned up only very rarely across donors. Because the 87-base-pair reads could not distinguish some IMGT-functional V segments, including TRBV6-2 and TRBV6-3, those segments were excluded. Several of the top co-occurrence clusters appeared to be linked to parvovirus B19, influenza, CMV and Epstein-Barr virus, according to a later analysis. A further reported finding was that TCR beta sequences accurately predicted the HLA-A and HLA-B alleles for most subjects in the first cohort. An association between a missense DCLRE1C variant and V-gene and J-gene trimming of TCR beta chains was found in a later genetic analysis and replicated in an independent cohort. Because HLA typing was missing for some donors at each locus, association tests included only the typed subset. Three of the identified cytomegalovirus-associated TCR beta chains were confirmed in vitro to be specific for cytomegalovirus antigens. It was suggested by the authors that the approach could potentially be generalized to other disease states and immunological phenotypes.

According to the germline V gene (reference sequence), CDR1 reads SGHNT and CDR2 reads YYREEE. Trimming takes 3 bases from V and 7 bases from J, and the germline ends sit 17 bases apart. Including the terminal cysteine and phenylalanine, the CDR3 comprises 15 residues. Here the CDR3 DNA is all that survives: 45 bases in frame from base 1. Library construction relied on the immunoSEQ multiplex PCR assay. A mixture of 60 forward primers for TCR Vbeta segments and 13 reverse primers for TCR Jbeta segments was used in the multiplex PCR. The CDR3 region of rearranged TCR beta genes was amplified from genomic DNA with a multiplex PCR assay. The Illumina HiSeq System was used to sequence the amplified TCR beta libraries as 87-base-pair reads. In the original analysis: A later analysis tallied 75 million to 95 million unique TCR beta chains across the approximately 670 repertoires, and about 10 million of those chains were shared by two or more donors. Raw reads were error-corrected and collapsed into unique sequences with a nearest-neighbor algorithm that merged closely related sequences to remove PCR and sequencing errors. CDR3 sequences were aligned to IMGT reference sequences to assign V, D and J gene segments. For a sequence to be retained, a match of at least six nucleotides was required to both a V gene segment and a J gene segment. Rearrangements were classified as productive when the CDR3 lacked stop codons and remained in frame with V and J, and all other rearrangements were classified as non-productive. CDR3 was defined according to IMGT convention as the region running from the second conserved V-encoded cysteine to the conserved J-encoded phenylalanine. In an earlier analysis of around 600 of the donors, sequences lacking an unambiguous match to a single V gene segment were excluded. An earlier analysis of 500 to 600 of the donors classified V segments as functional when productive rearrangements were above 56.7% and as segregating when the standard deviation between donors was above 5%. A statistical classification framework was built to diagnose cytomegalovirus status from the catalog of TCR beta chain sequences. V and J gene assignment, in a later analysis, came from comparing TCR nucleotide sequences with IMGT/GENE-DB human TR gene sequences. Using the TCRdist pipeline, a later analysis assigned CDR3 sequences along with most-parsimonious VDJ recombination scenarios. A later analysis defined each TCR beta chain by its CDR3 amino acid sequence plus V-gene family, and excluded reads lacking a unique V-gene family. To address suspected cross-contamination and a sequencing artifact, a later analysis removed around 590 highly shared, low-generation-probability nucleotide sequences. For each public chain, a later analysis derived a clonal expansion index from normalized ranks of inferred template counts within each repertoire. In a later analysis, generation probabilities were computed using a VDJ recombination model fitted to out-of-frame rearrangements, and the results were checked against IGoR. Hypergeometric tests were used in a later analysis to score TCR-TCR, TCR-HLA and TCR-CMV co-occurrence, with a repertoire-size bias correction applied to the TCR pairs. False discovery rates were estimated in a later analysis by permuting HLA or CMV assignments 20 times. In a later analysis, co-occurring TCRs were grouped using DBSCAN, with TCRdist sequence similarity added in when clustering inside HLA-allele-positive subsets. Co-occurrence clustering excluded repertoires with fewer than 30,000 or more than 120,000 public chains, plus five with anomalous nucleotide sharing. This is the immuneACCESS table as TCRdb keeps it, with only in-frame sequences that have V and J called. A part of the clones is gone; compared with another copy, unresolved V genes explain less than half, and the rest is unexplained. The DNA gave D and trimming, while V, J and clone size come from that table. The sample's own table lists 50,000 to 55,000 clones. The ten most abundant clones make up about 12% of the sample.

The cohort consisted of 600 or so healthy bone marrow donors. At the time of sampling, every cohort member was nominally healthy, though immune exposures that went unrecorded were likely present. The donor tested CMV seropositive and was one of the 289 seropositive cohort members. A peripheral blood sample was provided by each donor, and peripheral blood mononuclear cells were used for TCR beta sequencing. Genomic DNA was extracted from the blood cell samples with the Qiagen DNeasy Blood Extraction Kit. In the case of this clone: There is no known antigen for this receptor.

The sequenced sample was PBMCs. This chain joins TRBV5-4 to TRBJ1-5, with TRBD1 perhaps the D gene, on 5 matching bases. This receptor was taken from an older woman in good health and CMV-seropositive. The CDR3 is CASSSGGRDVQPQHF. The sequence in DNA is TGTGCCAGCAGCTCCGGCGGCAGGGATGTACAGCCCCAGCATTTT. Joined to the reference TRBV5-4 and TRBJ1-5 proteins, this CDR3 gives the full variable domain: ETGVTQSPTHLIKTRGQQVTLRCSSQSGHNTVSWYQQALGQGPQFIFQYYREEENGRGNFPPRFSGLQFPNYSSELNVNALELDDSALYLCASSSGGRDVQPQHFGDGTRLSIL.